The next 23 T cell receptor beta chains were all read from a single sample in a study of cytotoxic CD8 clonotypes in ibrutinib-treated CLL. Assay: immunoSEQ multiplex PCR; the TCRdb copy retains only in-frame clones and omits some. The table lists about 44,000 clones, nearly 70% of them singletons. The sample was PBMCs, taken after 12 months of ibrutinib treatment. The receptors originated from a human donor with chronic lymphocytic leukemia.

This chain uses TRBV6-5 with TRBJ2-1; D is possibly TRBD1 or TRBD2 (5 bases each). Germline V lookup: CDR1 MNHEY, CDR2 SVGAGI. Trimming took 2 bases from V and 6 from J, leaving 14 bases between them. CDR3 length equals 15 residues. CDR3 DNA sequence: TGTGCCAGCAGTTACAGGGCGGGTGGGGGCAATGAGCAGTTCTTC. It specifies CASSYRAGGGNEQFF.

The rearrangement links TRBV4-2 to TRBJ1-5, with a weak D call TRBD1 (5 bases). This CDR3 has 15 amino acids. Trimming removed 0 bases from V and 2 bases from J, with 8 bases in between. The germline gives CDR1 LGHNA, CDR2 YNFKEQ. CDR3 amino acids: CASSQEATGNQPQHF. CDR3 sequence (DNA): TGTGCCAGCAGCCAAGAGGCGACAGGCAATCAGCCCCAGCATTTT.

The rearrangement links TRBV5-1 to TRBJ2-7; D is ambiguous. Germline lookup yields CDR1 SGHRS and CDR2 YFSETQ. V was pared by 5 bases and J by 2 bases, with 8 bases between. The CDR3 totals 12 residues. CDR3 region: CASRNTAYEQYF. CDR3 nucleotides: TGCGCCAGCAGAAACACTGCCTACGAGCAGTACTTC.

This rearrangement joins TRBV7-9 to TRBJ1-1; D unclear. V dropped 5 bases and J dropped 2 bases, with 9 bases sitting between them. CDR1 and CDR2 (germline): SEHNR, FQNEAQ (reference sequence). The CDR3 extends over 13 amino acids. The CDR3 reads CASSAAGNTEAFF. The CDR3 coding sequence is TGTGCCAGCAGCGCCGCCGGAAACACTGAAGCTTTCTTT.

V is TRBV6-1 and J is TRBJ1-6; 8 bases map to TRBD1. CDR1 is MNHNS, CDR2 SASEGT, per germline. The CDR3 runs 15 residues. V dropped 7 bases and J dropped 8; count of bases not matched to a gene: 10. CDR3: CASNLRTGTHSPLHF. CDR3 DNA: TGTGCCAGCAACTTAAGGACAGGGACGCATTCACCCCTCCACTTT.

The chain recombines TRBV6-5 with TRBJ2-5; 9 bases match TRBD2. Per germline, CDR1 MNHEY and CDR2 SVGAGI. This CDR3 is built from 16 residues. J was trimmed by 2 bases and V by 1 base; bases with no gene match: 5. The CDR3 sequence: CASSYLTSGLQETQYF. Here the CDR3 DNA reads TGTGCCAGCAGTTACTTGACTAGCGGACTACAAGAGACCCAGTACTTC.

The chain couples TRBV19 to TRBJ2-1, with 12 positions matching TRBD2. The germline gives CDR1 LNHDA, CDR2 SQIVND (reference sequence). The CDR3 is 15 residues long. After removal of 5 bases from V and 4 bases from J, the junction contained 3 bases not matched to a gene. DNA of the CDR3: TGTGCCAGTAGTGCGGGACTAGCGGGTTACAATGAGCAGTTCTTC. Residues: CASSAGLAGYNEQFF.

This chain joins TRBV15 and TRBJ2-7, with D hard to call. Germline V CDR1 and CDR2: LNHNV, YYDKDF (reference sequence). This CDR3 region has 13 residues. Between the trimmed V and J ends, which lost 1 base and 0 bases, there was a span of 4 bases. The CDR3 coding sequence is TGTGCCACCAGCAGAGGGACCTCCTACGAGCAGTACTTC. As protein: CATSRGTSYEQYF.

On this clone itself: Other DNA sequences in this sample translate to the same CDR3. This rearrangement joins TRBV4-2 to TRBJ1-5; D may be TRBD1 (5 bases). The CDR3 totals 16 residues. CDR1 and CDR2 from the germline V gene are LGHNA and YNFKEQ. Trimming removed 0 bases from V and 4 bases from J, with 13 bases in between. CDR3: CASSQDPQGGNQPQHF. The CDR3 nucleotides read TGTGCCAGCAGCCAAGATCCCCAGGGTGGTAATCAGCCCCAGCATTTT.

This clone was seen a handful of times. The rearrangement links TRBV7-2 to TRBJ2-7; perhaps D is TRBD1 or TRBD2 (6 bases each). The germline V and J ends were trimmed by 1 base and 3 bases, with 7 bases remaining between them. Germline CDR1 reads SGHTA; CDR2 reads FQGNSA. This CDR3 region has 13 residues. The DNA of the CDR3 is TGTGCCAGCAGCTTAGAGGGGGGCTACGAGCAGTACTTC. It specifies CASSLEGGYEQYF. The full variable domain, rest sourced from reference TRBV7-2 and TRBJ2-7, is GAGVSQSPSNKVTEKGKDVELRCDPISGHTALYWYRQSLGQGLEFLIYFQGNSAPDKSGLPSDRFSAERTGGSVSTLTIQRTQQEDSAVYLCASSLEGGYEQYFGPGTRLTVT.

V gene TRBV6-5 combines with J gene TRBJ2-1; unclear D gene. Trimming removed 0 bases from V and 4 bases from J, with 7 bases in between. Germline values: CDR1 MNHEY, CDR2 SVGAGI. The CDR3 sequence is 14 residues long. CDR3 nucleotide sequence: TGTGCCAGCAGTTACTCGCCCTTATACAATGAGCAGTTCTTC. This encodes CASSYSPLYNEQFF.

This clone was observed a handful of times. The chain uses TRBV10-2 and TRBJ2-2; D gene unclear. Trimming pared 5 bases from V and 3 bases from J, leaving 4 bases between. This CDR3 contains 12 residues. CDR1 is WSHSY and CDR2 is SAAADI in the germline V gene. In DNA, the CDR3 is TGCGCCAGCAGTCCCCACACCGGGGAGCTGTTTTTT. Its translation: CASSPHTGELFF.

V usage is TRBV10-2 and J usage is TRBJ1-5; D is unresolved. Germline CDR1 reads WSHSY; CDR2 reads SAAADI. This CDR3 spans 12 amino acids. The V end lost 8 bases, the J end lost 6 bases, and 11 bases lay between the germline ends. The CDR3 here is CASGENGQPQHF. The CDR3 bases are TGCGCCAGCGGAGAGAACGGTCAGCCCCAGCATTTT.

The rearrangement joins TRBV7-9 to TRBJ2-7, with TRBD2 identical over 9 bases. The CDR3 runs 15 residues. V was pared by 6 bases and J by 3 bases, with 9 bases of the junction left unmatched. Germline values: CDR1 SEHNR, CDR2 FQNEAQ (reference sequence). The CDR3 protein is CASSVVAGERYEQYF. The CDR3 region has the DNA TGTGCCAGCAGTGTGGTAGCGGGAGAACGCTACGAGCAGTACTTC.

This clone was observed once. The chain couples TRBV29-1 to TRBJ2-1, with 7 bases aligning to TRBD2. This CDR3 comprises 14 residues. Trimming removed 5 bases from V and 0 bases from J; junction bases left unmatched: 4. CDR1 is SQVTM, CDR2 ANQGSEA, per germline. CDR3 amino acids: CSVPGGSSYNEQFF. CDR3 coding DNA: TGCAGCGTTCCGGGCGGGAGCTCCTACAATGAGCAGTTCTTC.

The chain is built from TRBV7-2 and TRBJ2-7, with 9 bases identical to TRBD2. The CDR3 runs 18 residues. The V segment lost 1 base and the J segment 7 bases; nucleotides outside the gene matches: 17. Germline loops: CDR1 SGHTA, CDR2 FQGNSA. Here the CDR3 DNA reads TGTGCCAGCAGCTTAGAGGGGGAGCTAGCGGGATTCGGGAGAGAGCAGTACTTC. It specifies CASSLEGELAGFGREQYF.

This clone occurred once. The chain is built from TRBV28 and TRBJ1-2; tentative D call: TRBD1 (5 bases). CDR1 is MDHEN and CDR2 is SYDVKM in the germline V gene. Trimming took off 6 bases at V and 7 bases at J, with 18 bases between the two ends. The CDR3 loop spans 14 amino acids. CDR3 DNA: TGTGCCAGCAGACTTCCGGGGCTGGTTAGTGGCTACACCTTC. Residues: CASRLPGLVSGYTF.

The chain couples TRBV13 to TRBJ1-4, with D hard to call. This CDR3 spans 16 amino acids. Per germline, CDR1 PRHDT and CDR2 FYEKMQ (reference sequence). V gave up 5 bases and J gave up 0 bases, with 13 bases separating them. The chain's CDR3 is CASSQLTGATNEKLFF. As DNA, the CDR3 is TGTGCCAGCAGCCAATTGACTGGAGCAACTAATGAAAAACTGTTTTTT.

The chain employs TRBV7-2 and TRBJ2-7; TRBD1 matches at 9 bases. Looked up from germline, CDR1 is SGHTA and CDR2 is FQGNSA. The CDR3 spans 15 residues. V lost 4 bases, J lost 5 bases, and 9 bases stayed unmatched. The CDR3 loop reads CASSYKTGGLDEQYF. CDR3 nucleotides: TGTGCCAGCAGCTACAAGACAGGGGGTTTAGACGAGCAGTACTTC.

The V call is TRBV5-4, the J call TRBJ2-1, with 8 bases matching TRBD2. Germline V gene lookup returns CDR1 SGHNT and CDR2 YYREEE (reference sequence). Trimming cost V 3 bases and J 1 base; bases outside gene matches: 6. This CDR3 comprises 16 residues. Written as DNA, the CDR3 is TGTGCCAGCAGCTACTCTGGCGGGAGGTCCTACAATGAGCAGTTCTTC. Translated, it gives CASSYSGGRSYNEQFF.

This clone was detected a few times. V usage is TRBV5-8 and J usage is TRBJ1-2; D is possibly TRBD1 (5 bases). Between the trimmed V and J ends, which lost 4 bases and 5 bases, there was a span of 15 bases. In germline, CDR1 is SGHTS, CDR2 YDEGEE. The CDR3 has 14 residues. DNA of the CDR3: TGTGCCAGCAGCCTACAGGACCCCGAATATGGCTACACCTTC. Encoded protein: CASSLQDPEYGYTF.

The gene calls are TRBV18 and TRBJ1-5; tentatively, D is TRBD1 (5 bases). The CDR3 loop spans 15 amino acids. Trimming shortened V by 2 bases and J by 4 bases, and 12 bases separated the two germline ends. Germline V CDR1 and CDR2: KGHSH, LQKENI. DNA for the CDR3: TGTGCCAGCTCACCAAAGGCCGGGGGGAATCAGCCCCAGCATTTT. Translating gives CASSPKAGGNQPQHF. Using reference TRBV18 and TRBJ1-5 for the parts outside the CDR3, the full variable domain is NAGVMQNPRHLVRRRGQEARLRCSPMKGHSHVYWYRQLPEEGLKFMVYLQKENIIDESGMPKERFSAEFPKEGPSILRIQQVVRGDSAAYFCASSPKAGGNQPQHFGDGTRLSIL.

The chain couples TRBV9 to TRBJ1-5; no clear D gene. This CDR3 comprises 14 residues. Germline-derived CDR1 and CDR2 are SGDLS and YYNGEE. The V and J ends lost 2 bases and 6 bases respectively, with 12 bases between them. The CDR3 loop reads CASSVDGAGQPQHF. As DNA, the CDR3 is TGTGCCAGCAGCGTGGACGGTGCGGGTCAGCCCCAGCATTTT.